Sequencing of this T cell receptor beta chain was carried out in a study of T cell changes during pregnancy in multiple sclerosis (dated by TCRdb to the late 2010s). The study in broad terms: Changes in the T cell repertoire over the course of pregnancy were examined in this study in women with multiple sclerosis.

Concerning this clone: Its antigen is still unknown. Base-call qualities are not available, and no considerably larger clone is one nucleotide away.

The germline V gene gives CDR1 as SNHLY and CDR2 as FYNNEI. From the cysteine through the phenylalanine, the CDR3 covers 13 amino acids. CDR3 DNA is the only sequence kept; it has 39 bases, read in frame from the first base. Trimming takes 6 bases off V and 5 bases off J; junction bases not matched to a gene: 1. The receptor library was made with the immunoSEQ multiplex PCR assay. Drawn from immuneACCESS, this table holds only the in-frame rearrangements with V and J called that TCRdb kept. Clones are partly lost; checked studies trace under half to an unresolved V gene and leave the rest unexplained. Present in this sample are fewer than 30,000 clones, about 92% of which were seen just once. The ten largest clonotypes hold 4.5% to 7% of the sample.

Sequencing used CD8+ T cells from peripheral blood mononuclear cells, obtained before pregnancy. The rearrangement joined TRBV2 to TRBJ2-4; TRBD2 lines up with 10 middle nucleotides. The receptor's source is a female donor with multiple sclerosis, enrolled in a pregnancy study. The DNA is as follows: TGTGCCAGCAGCGGACTAGCGGAAAACATTCAGTACTTC. The translation is CASSGLAENIQYF.